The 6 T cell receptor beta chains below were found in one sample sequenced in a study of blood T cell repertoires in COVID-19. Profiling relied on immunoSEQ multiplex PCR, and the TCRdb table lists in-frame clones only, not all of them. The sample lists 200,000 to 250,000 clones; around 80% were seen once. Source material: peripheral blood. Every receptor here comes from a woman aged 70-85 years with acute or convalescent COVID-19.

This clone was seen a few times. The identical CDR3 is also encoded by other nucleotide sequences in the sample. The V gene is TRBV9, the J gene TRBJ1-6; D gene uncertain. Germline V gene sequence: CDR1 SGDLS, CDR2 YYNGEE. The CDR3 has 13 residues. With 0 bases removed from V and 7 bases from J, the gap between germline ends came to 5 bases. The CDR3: CASSVDSNSPLHF. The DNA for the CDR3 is TGTGCCAGCAGCGTAGACTCGAATTCACCCCTCCACTTT.

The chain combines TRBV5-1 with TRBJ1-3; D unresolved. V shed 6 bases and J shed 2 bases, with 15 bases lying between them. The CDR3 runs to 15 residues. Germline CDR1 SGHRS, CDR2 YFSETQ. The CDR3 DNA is TGCGCCAGCACAAGCGGCCGGATAACTGGAAACACCATATATTTT. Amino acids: CASTSGRITGNTIYF.

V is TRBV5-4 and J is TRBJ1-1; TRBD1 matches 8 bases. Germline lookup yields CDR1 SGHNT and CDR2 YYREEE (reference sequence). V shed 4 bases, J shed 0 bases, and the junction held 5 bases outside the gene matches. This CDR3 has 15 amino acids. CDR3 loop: CASSKGDRLNTEAFF. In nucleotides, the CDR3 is TGTGCCAGCAGCAAGGGGGACAGGCTGAACACTGAAGCTTTCTTT.

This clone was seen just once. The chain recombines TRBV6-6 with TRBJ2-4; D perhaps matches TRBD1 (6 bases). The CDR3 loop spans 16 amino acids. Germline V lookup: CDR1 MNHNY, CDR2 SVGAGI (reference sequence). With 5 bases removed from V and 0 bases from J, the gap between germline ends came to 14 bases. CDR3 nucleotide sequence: TGTGCCAGCAGTCGAGGACAGCTCCTAGCCAAAAACATTCAGTACTTC. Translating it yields CASSRGQLLAKNIQYF.

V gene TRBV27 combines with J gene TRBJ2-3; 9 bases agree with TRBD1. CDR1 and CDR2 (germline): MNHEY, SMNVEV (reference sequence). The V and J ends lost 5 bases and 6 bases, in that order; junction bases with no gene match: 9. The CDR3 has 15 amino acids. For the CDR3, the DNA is TGTGCCAGCAGTACCACAGGGGGCTGGCTGGATACGCAGTATTTT. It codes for CASSTTGGWLDTQYF.

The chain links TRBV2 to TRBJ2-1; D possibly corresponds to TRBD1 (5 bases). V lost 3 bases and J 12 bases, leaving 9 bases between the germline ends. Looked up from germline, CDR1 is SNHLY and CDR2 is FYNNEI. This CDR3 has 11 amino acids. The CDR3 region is CASSEAGRQFF. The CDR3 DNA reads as TGTGCCAGCAGTGAGGCAGGGCGGCAGTTCTTC.